This T cell receptor (beta chain) derives from a study of blood T cell repertoires in COVID-19. Germline assignment: CDR1 LGHNA and CDR2 YSLEER. V was trimmed by 0 bases and J by 1 base, leaving 15 bases between them. There are 17 residues in the CDR3. As handled by the study authors: Amplification of reference gene primers provided the estimated nucleated cell counts. The repertoire was sequenced with immunoSEQ multiplex PCR; TCRdb's copy has only in-frame clones and lacks some. V and J calls and clone size follow that table, whereas D and trimming were derived from the DNA. The profile shows over 300,000 clones, about 83% of them singletons.

The V and J genes are TRBV4-3 and TRBJ1-1; D remains unclear. Sequenced: peripheral blood. The clonotype comes from a woman aged 50 to 60 with acute or convalescent COVID-19. The CDR3 coding sequence is TGCGCCAGCAGCCAAGACGAGGGCAGTTTGTGGAACACTGAAGCTTTCTTT. This translates into CASSQDEGSLWNTEAFF.